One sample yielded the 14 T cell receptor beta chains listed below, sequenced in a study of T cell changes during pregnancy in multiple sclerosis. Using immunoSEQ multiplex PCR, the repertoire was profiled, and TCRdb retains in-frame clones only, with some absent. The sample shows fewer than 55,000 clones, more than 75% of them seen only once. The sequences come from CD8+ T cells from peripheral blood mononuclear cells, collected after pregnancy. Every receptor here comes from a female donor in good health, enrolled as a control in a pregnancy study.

CDR3 loop: CASSFVGSGGSDEQFF. Here the CDR3 DNA reads TGTGCCAGCAGCTTCGTAGGGAGCGGGGGGTCAGATGAGCAGTTCTTC. This chain joins TRBV11-2 and TRBJ2-1; 9 bases match TRBD2. Germline lookup yields CDR1 SGHAT and CDR2 FQNNGV. The CDR3 is 16 amino acids. The V gene end was trimmed by 3 bases and the J gene end by 8 bases; junction bases not matched to a gene: 11. The variable domain in full, with the rest retrieved from reference TRBV11-2 and TRBJ2-1, is EAGVAQSPRYKIIEKRQSVAFWCNPISGHATLYWYQQILGQGPKLLIQFQNNGVVDDSQLPKDRFSAERLKGVDSTLKIQPAKLEDSAVYLCASSFVGSGGSDEQFFGPGTRLTVL.

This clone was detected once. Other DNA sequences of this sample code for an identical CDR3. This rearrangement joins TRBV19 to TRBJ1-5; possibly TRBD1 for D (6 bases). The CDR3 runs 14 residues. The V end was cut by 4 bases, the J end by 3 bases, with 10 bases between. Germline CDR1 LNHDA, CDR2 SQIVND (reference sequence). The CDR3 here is CASSTDRNNQPQHF. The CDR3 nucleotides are TGTGCCAGTAGTACGGACAGAAACAATCAGCCCCAGCATTTT. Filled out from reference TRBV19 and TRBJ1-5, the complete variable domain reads DGGITQSPKYLFRKEGQNVTLSCEQNLNHDAMYWYRQDPGQGLRLIYYSQIVNDFQKGDIAEGYSVSREKKESFPLTVTSAQKNPTAFYLCASSTDRNNQPQHFGDGTRLSIL.

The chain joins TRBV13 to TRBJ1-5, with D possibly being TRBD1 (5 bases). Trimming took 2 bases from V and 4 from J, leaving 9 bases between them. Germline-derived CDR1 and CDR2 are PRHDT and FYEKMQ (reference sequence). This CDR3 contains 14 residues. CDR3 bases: TGTGCCAGCAGCTTAAGGAACAGGAATCAGCCCCAGCATTTT. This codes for CASSLRNRNQPQHF.

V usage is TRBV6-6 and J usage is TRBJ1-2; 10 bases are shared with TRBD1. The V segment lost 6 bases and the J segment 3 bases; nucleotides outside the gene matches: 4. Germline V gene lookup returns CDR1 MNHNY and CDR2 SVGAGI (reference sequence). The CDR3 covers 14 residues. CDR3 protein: CASSSDRGYYGYTF. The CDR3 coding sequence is TGTGCCAGCAGCTCGGACAGGGGGTACTATGGCTACACCTTC.

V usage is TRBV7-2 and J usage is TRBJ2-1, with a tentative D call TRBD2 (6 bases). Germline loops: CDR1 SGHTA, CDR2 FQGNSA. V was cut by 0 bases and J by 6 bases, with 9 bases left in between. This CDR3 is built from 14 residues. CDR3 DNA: TGTGCCAGCAGCTTAGCGCTGGGGGGCAATGAGCAGTTCTTC. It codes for CASSLALGGNEQFF.

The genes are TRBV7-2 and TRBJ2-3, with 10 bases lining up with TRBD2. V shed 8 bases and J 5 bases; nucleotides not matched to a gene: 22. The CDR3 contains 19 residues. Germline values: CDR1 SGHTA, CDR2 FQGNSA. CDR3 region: CASEPRTGRSGGQEDTQYF. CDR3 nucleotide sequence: TGTGCCAGCGAGCCCCGAACGGGACGTAGCGGGGGGCAAGAAGATACGCAGTATTTT.

The chain's CDR3 is CASSIDSGTEAFF. The CDR3 region has the DNA TGTGCCAGTAGTATAGATTCCGGCACTGAAGCTTTCTTT. The rearrangement uses TRBV19 and TRBJ1-1; no definite D call. Trimming removed 0 bases at V and 4 bases at J, with 6 bases between. Germline lookup yields CDR1 LNHDA and CDR2 SQIVND (reference sequence). The CDR3 contains 13 residues.

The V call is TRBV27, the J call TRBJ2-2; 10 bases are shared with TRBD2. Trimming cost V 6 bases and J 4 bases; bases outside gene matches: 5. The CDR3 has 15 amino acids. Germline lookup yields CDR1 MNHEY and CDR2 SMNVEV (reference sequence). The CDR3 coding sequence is TGTGCCAGCAGGGTAGCGGGGGGCCTCACCGGGGAGCTGTTTTTT. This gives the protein CASRVAGGLTGELFF.

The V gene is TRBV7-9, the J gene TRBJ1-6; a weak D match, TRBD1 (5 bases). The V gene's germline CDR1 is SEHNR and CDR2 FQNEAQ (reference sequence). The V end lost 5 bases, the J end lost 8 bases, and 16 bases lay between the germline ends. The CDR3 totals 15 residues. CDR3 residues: CASSPSGEWDSPLHF. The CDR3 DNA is TGTGCCAGCAGCCCTTCGGGGGAGTGGGATTCACCCCTCCACTTT.

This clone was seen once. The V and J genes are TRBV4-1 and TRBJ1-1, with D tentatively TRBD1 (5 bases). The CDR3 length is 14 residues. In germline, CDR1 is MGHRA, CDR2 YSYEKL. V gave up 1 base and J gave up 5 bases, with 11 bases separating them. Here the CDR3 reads CASSQGKGWTEAFF. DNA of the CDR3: TGCGCCAGCAGCCAAGGGAAGGGGTGGACTGAAGCTTTCTTT.

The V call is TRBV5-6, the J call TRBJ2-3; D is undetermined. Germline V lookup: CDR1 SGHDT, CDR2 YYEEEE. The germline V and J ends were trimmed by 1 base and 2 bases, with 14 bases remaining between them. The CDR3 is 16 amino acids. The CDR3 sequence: CASSLLIQVDTDTQYF. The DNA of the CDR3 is TGTGCCAGCAGCTTGCTGATCCAGGTGGACACAGATACGCAGTATTTT.

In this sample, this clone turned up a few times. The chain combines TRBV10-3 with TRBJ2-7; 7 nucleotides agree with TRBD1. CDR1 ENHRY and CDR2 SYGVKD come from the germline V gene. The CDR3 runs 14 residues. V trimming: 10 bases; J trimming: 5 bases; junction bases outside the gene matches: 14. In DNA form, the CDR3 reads TGTGCCACCTTAACAGGGGATGCCGTCCACGAGCAGTACTTC. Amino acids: CATLTGDAVHEQYF.

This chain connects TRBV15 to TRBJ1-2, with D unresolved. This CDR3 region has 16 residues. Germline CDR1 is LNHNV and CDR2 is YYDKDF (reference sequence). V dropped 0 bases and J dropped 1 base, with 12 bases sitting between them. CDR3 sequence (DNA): TGTGCCACCAGCAGAGATTGGCAGACTAGTAACTATGGCTACACCTTC. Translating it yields CATSRDWQTSNYGYTF.

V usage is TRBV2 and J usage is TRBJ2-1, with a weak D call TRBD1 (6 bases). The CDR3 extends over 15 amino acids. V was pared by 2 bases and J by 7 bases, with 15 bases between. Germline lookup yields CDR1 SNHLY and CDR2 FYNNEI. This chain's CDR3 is CASSERAGVGNEQFF. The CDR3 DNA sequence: TGTGCCAGCAGTGAACGGGCAGGGGTGGGGAATGAGCAGTTCTTC.